The source of this TCR beta chain is a study of blood T cell repertoires in COVID-19. Study context: In each case, the material was cDNA or gDNA derived from T cells, B-cell-depleted T cells, or PBMCs.

This clone appeared a few times. Clones were sequenced by immunoSEQ multiplex PCR, and TCRdb holds only the in-frame ones, with some missing. The sample lists approximately 50,000 clones; 79% were seen once. CDR3 length: 15 residues. V shed 5 bases and J shed 3 bases, with 14 bases lying between them. CDR1 and CDR2 from the germline V gene are LNHDA and SQIVND (reference sequence). Material: peripheral blood. The chain links TRBV19 to TRBJ1-5, with D maybe TRBD1 (6 bases). This TCR was sampled from a man in his 70s with acute or convalescent COVID-19. The CDR3 DNA reads as TGTGCCAGTAGTTTACAGGGAGAACTCAATCAGCCCCAGCATTTT. It yields the protein CASSLQGELNQPQHF. Supplemented by reference TRBV19 and TRBJ1-5, the full variable domain reads DGGITQSPKYLFRKEGQNVTLSCEQNLNHDAMYWYRQDPGQGLRLIYYSQIVNDFQKGDIAEGYSVSREKKESFPLTVTSAQKNPTAFYLCASSLQGELNQPQHFGDGTRLSIL.